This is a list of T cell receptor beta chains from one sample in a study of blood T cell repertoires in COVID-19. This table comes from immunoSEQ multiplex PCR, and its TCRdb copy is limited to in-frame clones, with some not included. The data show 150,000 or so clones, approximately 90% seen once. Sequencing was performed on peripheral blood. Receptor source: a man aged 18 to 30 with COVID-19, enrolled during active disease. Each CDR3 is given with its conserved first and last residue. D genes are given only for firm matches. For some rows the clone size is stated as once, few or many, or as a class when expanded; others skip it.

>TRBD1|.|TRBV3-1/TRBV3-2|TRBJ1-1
TGTGCCAGCAGCCCGGGACAGGTGAACACTGAAGCTTTCTTT
CASSPGQVNTEAFF
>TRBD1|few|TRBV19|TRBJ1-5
TGTGCCAGTAGTACGCTACAGGGGAATCAGCCCCAGCATTTT
CASSTLQGNQPQHF
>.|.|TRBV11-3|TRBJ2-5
TGTGCCAGCAGCTTAAGAGGGGAGGGGGTCGTGACCCAGTACTTC
CASSLRGEGVVTQYF
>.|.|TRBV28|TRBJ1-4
TGTGCCAGCAGTTTCGCGGGGAATGAAAAACTGCTTTTT
CASSFAGNEKLLF
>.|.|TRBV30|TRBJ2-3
TGTGCCTGGAGCCCCAGCCTAGGGGGGGCGACAGATACGCAGTATTTT
CAWSPSLGGATDTQYF
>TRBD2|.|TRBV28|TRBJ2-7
TGTGCCAGCAGTGCCGACTTGACTAGCGGGAGCCACGAGCAGTACTTC
CASSADLTSGSHEQYF
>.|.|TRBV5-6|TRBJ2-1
TGTGCCAGCAGCTCCGGGAACTACAATGAGCAGTTCTTC
CASSSGNYNEQFF
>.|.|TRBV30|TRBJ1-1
TGTGCCTGGAGTCCCAGGGGTAACACTGAAGCTTTCTTT
CAWSPRGNTEAFF
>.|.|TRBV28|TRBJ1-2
TGTGCCAGCAGTTTGGGTCAAGCAGGGGCGGACGGCTACACCTTC
CASSLGQAGADGYTF
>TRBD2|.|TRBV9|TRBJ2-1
TGTGCCAGCAGCGTAAGGACTAGCGGGCCCTACAATGAGCAGTTCTTC
CASSVRTSGPYNEQFF
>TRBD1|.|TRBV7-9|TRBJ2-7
TGTGCCAGCAGCCCAAGGACAGGGGAAGAAGATTACGAGCAGTACTTC
CASSPRTGEEDYEQYF
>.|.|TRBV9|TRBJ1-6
TGTGCCAGCAGCGTCGAGGGGGTCTACAATTCACCCCTCCACTTT
CASSVEGVYNSPLHF
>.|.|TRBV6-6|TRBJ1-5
TGTGCCAGCAGTTACTCCCCGGGGGGGAGCAATCAGCCCCAGCATTTT
CASSYSPGGSNQPQHF
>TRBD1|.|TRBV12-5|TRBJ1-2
TGTGCTAGTGGTTTGGACCCCACCGGGACAGGGGCCTATGGCTACACCTTC
CASGLDPTGTGAYGYTF
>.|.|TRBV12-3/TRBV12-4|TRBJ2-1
TGTGCCAGCAGTTTCAGCAGGGTGGGTGAGCAGTTCTTC
CASSFSRVGEQFF
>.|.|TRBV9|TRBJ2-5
TGTGCCAGCAGCGTACGCACAGGTCCTCAAGAGACCCAGTACTTC
CASSVRTGPQETQYF
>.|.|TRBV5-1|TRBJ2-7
TGCGCCAGCAGCCCAGGACTCGAGGACGAGCAGTACTTC
CASSPGLEDEQYF
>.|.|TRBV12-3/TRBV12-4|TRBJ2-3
TGTGCCAGCAGTTTGGCTGCAGATACGCAGTATTTT
CASSLAADTQYF
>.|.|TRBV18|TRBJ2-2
TGTGCCAGCTCCCCCCGGGCGAACACCGGGGAGCTGTTTTTT
CASSPRANTGELFF
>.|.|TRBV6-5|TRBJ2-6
TGTGCCAGTAACCCAGGTGGCTCTGGGGCCAACGTCCTGACTTTC
CASNPGGSGANVLTF
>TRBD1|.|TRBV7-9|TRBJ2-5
TGTGCCAGCGGTCGGACAGGGGATGAGACCCAGTACTTC
CASGRTGDETQYF
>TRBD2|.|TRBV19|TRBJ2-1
TGTGCCAGTAGTTTCGGACTAGGTGCCAATGAGCAGTTCTTC
CASSFGLGANEQFF
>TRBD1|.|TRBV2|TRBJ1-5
TGTGCCAGCAGCAAGAGACAGGGGGGAGCTCAGCCCCAGCATTTT
CASSKRQGGAQPQHF
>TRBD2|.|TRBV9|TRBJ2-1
TGTGCCAGCAGCGCAGTTCTCAGCGGGAGCGCCTACAATGAGCAGTTCTTC
CASSAVLSGSAYNEQFF
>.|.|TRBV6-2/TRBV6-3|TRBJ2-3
TGTGCCAGCAGTTACGCTGGCGGGGATTTAGATACGCAGTATTTT
CASSYAGGDLDTQYF
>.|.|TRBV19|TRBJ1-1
TGTGCCAGTAGTATACAGTTTGGGGGGACTGAAGCTTTCTTT
CASSIQFGGTEAFF
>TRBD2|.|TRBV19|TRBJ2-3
TGTGCCAGTAGTAGAAGGACTAGCGGGAACACAGATACGCAGTATTTT
CASSRRTSGNTDTQYF
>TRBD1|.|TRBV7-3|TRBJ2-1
TGTGCCAGCGAAGGGGGCTTTCCCCACACGAGCTCCTACAATGAGCAGTTCTTC
CASEGGFPHTSSYNEQFF
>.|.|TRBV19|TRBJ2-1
TGTGCCAGTAGTATAGGGGGATACATCGGGGGTGAGCAGTTCTTC
CASSIGGYIGGEQFF
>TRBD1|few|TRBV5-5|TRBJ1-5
TGTGCCAGCAGCTTAGGGACAGGGCCTTATAGCAATCAGCCCCAGCATTTT
CASSLGTGPYSNQPQHF
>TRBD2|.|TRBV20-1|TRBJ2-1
TGCAGTGCAGACCGGGAGGGGGAGCAGTTCTTC
CSADREGEQFF
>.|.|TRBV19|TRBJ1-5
TGTGCCAGTAGTTGGACTGACCAGCCCCAGCATTTT
CASSWTDQPQHF
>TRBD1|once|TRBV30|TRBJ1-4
TGTGCCTGGGCTGCCAGACAGGGAAGAGAAAAACTGCTTTTT
CAWAARQGREKLLF
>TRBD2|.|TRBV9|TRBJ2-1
TGTGCCAGCAGCCCTCGACTAGCGCGGTTGTCTTACAATGAGCAGTTCTTC
CASSPRLARLSYNEQFF
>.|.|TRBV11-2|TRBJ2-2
TGTGCCAGCAGCTCGACCCGCACAGGGACCGGGGAGCTGTTTTTT
CASSSTRTGTGELFF
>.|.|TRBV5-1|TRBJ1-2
TGCGCCAGCAGCTTGGGGAGGGTTAAGGACTATGGCTACACCTTC
CASSLGRVKDYGYTF
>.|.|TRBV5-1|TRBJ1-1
TGCGCCAGCAGCTTGGTGCAGGGTAACACTGAAGCTTTCTTT
CASSLVQGNTEAFF
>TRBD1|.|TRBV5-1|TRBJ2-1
TGCGCCAGCAGCCTTCTTCGAGGGACAGGGGGGTCCAATGAGCAGTTCTTC
CASSLLRGTGGSNEQFF
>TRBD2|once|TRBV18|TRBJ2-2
TGTGCCAGCTCACCCCAGACTAGCCCCGGGGAGCTGTTTTTT
CASSPQTSPGELFF
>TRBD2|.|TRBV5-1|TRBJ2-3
TGCGCCAGCAGCCCTGGACTAGCGGGGCCACTCTTAAGCGCAGATACGCAGTATTTT
CASSPGLAGPLLSADTQYF
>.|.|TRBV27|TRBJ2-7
TGTGCCAGCAGTTTATCCCTAGGTGTCCCCTCCGAGCAGTACTTC
CASSLSLGVPSEQYF
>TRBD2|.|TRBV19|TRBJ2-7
TGTGCCAGTAGTATGGTCGTGGCTAGCGGGAGATCGGAGCAGTACTTC
CASSMVVASGRSEQYF
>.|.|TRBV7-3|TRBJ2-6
TGTGCCAGCAGCCCTTCCCTCTCTGGGGCCAACGTCCTGACTTTC
CASSPSLSGANVLTF
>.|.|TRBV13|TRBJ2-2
TGTGCCAGCAGCACCGAGATCCGGACCGGGGAGCTGTTTTTT
CASSTEIRTGELFF
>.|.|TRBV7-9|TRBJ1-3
TGTGCCAGCAGCTTACGTGGGAGCTCTGGAAACACCATATATTTT
CASSLRGSSGNTIYF
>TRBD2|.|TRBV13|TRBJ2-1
TGTGCCAGCAGCCGCCAGGGACTAGCGGGAGTAGGTGATGAGCAGTTCTTC
CASSRQGLAGVGDEQFF
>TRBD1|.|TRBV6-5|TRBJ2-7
TGTGCCAGCATCCGGGACAGGAGCTACGAGCAGTACTTC
CASIRDRSYEQYF
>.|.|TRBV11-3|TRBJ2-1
TGTGCCAGCAGCCGCTCCCGGGGGGCAGGTGAGCAGTTCTTC
CASSRSRGAGEQFF
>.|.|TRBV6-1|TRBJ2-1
TGTGCCAGCAGTGAACGGTCCTACAATGAGCAGTTCTTC
CASSERSYNEQFF
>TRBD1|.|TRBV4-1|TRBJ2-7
TGCGCCAGCAGCCAAGATATCGGGACAGGGGTACACGAGCAGTACTTC
CASSQDIGTGVHEQYF
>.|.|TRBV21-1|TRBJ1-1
TGTGCCAGCAGCAAAGAATGTACAGGGAACACTGAAGCTTTCTTT
CASSKECTGNTEAFF
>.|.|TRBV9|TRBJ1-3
TGTGCCAGCAGCGTAGAAGGGGGGGATGGAAACACCATATATTTT
CASSVEGGDGNTIYF
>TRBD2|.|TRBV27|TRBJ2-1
TGTGCCAGCAGTTTCGCGGGAGCCTCCTACAATGAGCAGTTCTTC
CASSFAGASYNEQFF
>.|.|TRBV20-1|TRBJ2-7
TGCAGTGCTAGAGCCTCTCCGGGGCAGTACTTC
CSARASPGQYF
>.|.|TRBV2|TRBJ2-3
TGTGCCAGCAGTGAGGGCGGCAGGGACACAGATACGCAGTATTTT
CASSEGGRDTDTQYF